This TCR beta chain was recovered during a study of cytomegalovirus exposure and HLA in healthy donors. With 60 Vbeta and 13 Jbeta primers, the PCR was carried out. Clones were read by immunoSEQ multiplex PCR, and TCRdb kept only the in-frame ones, dropping some. The data contain around 37,000 clones, over 70% of them singletons. Details on this clone: Its antigen is undetermined.

The length of the CDR3 is 14 residues. The V and J ends lost 10 bases and 4 bases respectively, with 17 bases between them. The germline V gene has CDR1 MNHEY and CDR2 SVGAGI. General study points: The study designated about 160 TCR beta chains cytomegalovirus-associated. Analysis performed later showed TCR beta chains linked to HLA being more clonally expanded than equally common others.

This chain connects TRBV6-5 to TRBJ1-3; D is uncertain. The sample consisted of PBMCs. This sequence originates from a man aged 45-65 years in good health and CMV-seronegative. CDR3 nucleotide sequence: TGTGCCACCGGTGGAGGTCTGGGAGGAAACACCATATATTTT. Its protein product is CATGGGLGGNTIYF.